This is a list of T cell receptor beta chains from one sample in a study of T cell responses to AZD1222 COVID-19 vaccine. The protocol was immunoSEQ multiplex PCR, while the TCRdb copy is restricted to in-frame clones and leaves out a portion. The sample has 98,000 or so clones, about nine tenths seen once; the top ten hold about 3.1%. The sequenced sample was peripheral blood, obtained 28 days after the second dose of the MenACWY control vaccine. The receptors derive from an adult who received the MenACWY meningococcal vaccine as a control. Each CDR3 is given with its conserved first and last residue. D genes are given only for firm matches. Clone size is not always given. Where it is, it says once, few, many or a class for expanded clones.

j_call,clone_size,v_call,d_call,cdr3_aa,cdr3_nt
TRBJ2-3,.,TRBV27,TRBD2,CASSALAGGTDTQYF,TGTGCCAGCAGTGCACTAGCGGGGGGGACAGATACGCAGTATTTT
TRBJ1-2,.,TRBV5-5,.,CASSIGQIRGGYGYTF,TGTGCCAGCAGCATTGGACAGATAAGGGGAGGCTATGGCTACACCTTC
TRBJ1-5,.,TRBV2,.,CASSEYGGQPQHF,TGTGCCAGCAGTGAATACGGGGGTCAGCCCCAGCATTTT
TRBJ2-5,once,TRBV18,TRBD1,CASSPPGTALSETQYF,TGTGCCAGCTCACCACCTGGGACAGCCCTTTCGGAGACCCAGTACTTC
TRBJ1-1,.,TRBV5-5,.,CASRASWGTNTEAFF,TGTGCCAGCAGAGCCTCTTGGGGGACGAACACTGAAGCTTTCTTT
TRBJ1-1,.,TRBV2,TRBD1,CASSRQGNTEAFF,TGTGCCAGCAGCAGACAGGGGAACACTGAAGCTTTCTTT
TRBJ1-6,.,TRBV6-1,.,CASSPTGTNYSPLHF,TGTGCCAGCAGTCCAACCGGGACTAACTATTCACCCCTCCACTTT
TRBJ1-1,.,TRBV6-6,TRBD1,CASSYRDREGNTEAFF,TGTGCCAGCAGTTACCGGGACAGGGAAGGGAACACTGAAGCTTTCTTT
TRBJ2-2,.,TRBV11-2,.,CASSLIRATGELFF,TGTGCCAGCAGCTTAATACGAGCTACCGGGGAGCTGTTTTTT
TRBJ2-7,.,TRBV6-5,TRBD1,CASRLQGALDEQYF,TGTGCCAGCAGATTACAGGGGGCTTTGGACGAGCAGTACTTC
TRBJ2-3,.,TRBV7-2,.,CASSRALRTDTQYF,TGTGCCAGCAGCAGGGCCCTCCGCACAGATACGCAGTATTTT
TRBJ1-2,.,TRBV6-6,TRBD1,CASRETGDYGYTF,TGTGCCAGCAGAGAGACAGGGGACTATGGCTACACCTTC
TRBJ2-3,.,TRBV6-4,TRBD2,CASSDGTSGGSTDTQYF,TGTGCCAGCAGTGATGGGACTAGCGGGGGCAGCACAGATACGCAGTATTTT
TRBJ2-1,once,TRBV10-3,TRBD2,CAISSPAGGLYNEQFF,TGTGCCATCAGTTCCCCAGCGGGGGGGCTCTACAATGAGCAGTTCTTC
TRBJ1-6,once,TRBV5-1,.,CASGLRVDTPLHF,TGCGCCAGCGGTCTTAGGGTCGATACGCCCCTCCACTTT
TRBJ1-4,.,TRBV5-6,TRBD1,CASNRQGINNEKLFF,TGTGCCAGCAACCGACAGGGGATTAATAATGAAAAACTGTTTTTT
TRBJ1-4,.,TRBV28,.,CASSSPSGAGNEKLFF,TGTGCCAGCAGTTCGCCTTCGGGGGCGGGTAATGAAAAACTGTTTTTT
TRBJ1-1,.,TRBV27,TRBD1,CASSSGQGIQSDTEAFF,TGTGCCAGCAGTTCCGGACAGGGGATCCAGTCAGACACTGAAGCTTTCTTT
TRBJ2-3,.,TRBV7-2,TRBD2,CASSRTSGGGGTDTQYF,TGTGCCAGCAGCAGGACTAGCGGGGGGGGAGGGACAGATACGCAGTATTTT
TRBJ1-6,.,TRBV30,.,CAWTTKGAGLNSPLHF,TGTGCCTGGACCACAAAGGGAGCAGGGCTCAATTCACCCCTCCACTTT
TRBJ1-6,once,TRBV3-1/TRBV3-2,.,CASSPTVNSPLHF,TGTGCCAGCAGCCCCACCGTTAATTCACCCCTCCACTTT
TRBJ1-1,once,TRBV6-6,.,CASGTGKNTEAFF,TGTGCCAGCGGCACAGGGAAGAACACTGAAGCTTTCTTT
TRBJ2-7,once,TRBV7-8,.,CASSLTRPSEQYF,TGTGCCAGCAGCTTAACTCGGCCGTCCGAGCAGTACTTC
TRBJ2-1,once,TRBV11-2,.,CASSLVGGANEQFF,TGTGCCAGCAGCTTAGTAGGGGGGGCCAATGAGCAGTTCTTC
TRBJ2-2,.,TRBV15,.,CATSHRTDGELFF,TGTGCCACCAGCCACCGGACCGACGGGGAGCTGTTTTTT
TRBJ2-7,.,TRBV7-8,TRBD1,CASSLGNRGDEQYF,TGTGCCAGCAGCTTAGGGAACAGGGGCGACGAGCAGTACTTC
TRBJ1-5,.,TRBV6-2/TRBV6-3,.,CASSDGGQPQHF,TGTGCCAGCAGTGACGGCGGCCAGCCCCAGCATTTT
TRBJ1-2,.,TRBV4-1,.,CASSQSGGLVNYGYTF,TGCGCCAGCAGCCAATCGGGTGGATTGGTCAACTATGGCTACACCTTC
TRBJ2-7,.,TRBV24-1,.,CATSDFPPNLYEQYF,TGTGCCACCAGTGATTTCCCACCAAATCTTTACGAGCAGTACTTC
TRBJ1-2,few,TRBV2,TRBD1,CASSDRAYGYTF,TGTGCCAGCAGCGACAGGGCATATGGCTACACCTTC
TRBJ2-2,medium-sized,TRBV3-1/TRBV3-2,.,CASSHWGSRDTGELFF,TGTGCCAGCAGTCATTGGGGAAGTAGGGACACCGGGGAGCTGTTTTTT
TRBJ1-3,few,TRBV7-3,.,CASSLTAAGSGNTIYF,TGTGCCAGCAGCTTAACGGCGGCAGGGTCTGGAAACACCATATATTTT
TRBJ2-3,.,TRBV29-1,.,CSVSGTDTQYF,TGCAGCGTTTCAGGGACAGATACGCAGTATTTT
TRBJ2-3,.,TRBV19,.,CASSINSRRGRNGDTQYF,TGTGCCAGTAGTATTAACTCTAGGAGAGGCCGAAATGGCGATACGCAGTATTTT
TRBJ1-5,.,TRBV5-5,TRBD1,CASAGTALMGNQPQHF,TGTGCCAGCGCCGGGACAGCACTTATGGGCAATCAGCCCCAGCATTTT
TRBJ1-1,.,TRBV28,.,CASRLNTEAFF,TGTGCCAGCAGGCTGAACACTGAAGCTTTCTTT
TRBJ1-4,.,TRBV3-1/TRBV3-2,.,CASSQNAAGRNEKLFF,TGTGCCAGCAGCCAAAATGCGGCAGGGCGTAATGAAAAACTGTTTTTT
TRBJ2-1,.,TRBV29-1,.,CSVDMAGQPSSYNEQFF,TGCAGCGTTGATATGGCGGGACAGCCAAGCTCCTACAATGAGCAGTTCTTC
TRBJ1-4,.,TRBV30,.,CAWSPTETDPSATNEKLFF,TGTGCCTGGAGCCCCACCGAGACAGACCCGAGCGCAACTAATGAAAAACTGTTTTTT
TRBJ1-2,.,TRBV28,TRBD1,CASSGPRGPKNGYTF,TGTGCCAGCAGTGGCCCCAGGGGGCCTAAGAATGGCTACACCTTC